The 27 T cell receptor beta chains below come from one sample, sequenced in a study of regulatory T cells in long-lasting Graves disease. The time point: newly diagnosed GD, antithyroid drugs for less than 3 months. PBMCs were the source of the RNA used for TCR sequencing. TCR beta libraries were built with iRepertoire HTBI primers and Arm-PCR of CDR3 regions. TCRdb recomputed calls from the multiplex PCR reads with MiXCR, one row per CDR3 protein. This sample carries around 500,000 distinct CDR3 sequences, less than 15% of them seen once, and the ten largest clones take 8.5% to 10%. The sample was also linked to a second study, of T cells in Graves' hyperthyroidism and ophthalmopathy.

The sample in question was peripheral blood mononuclear cells (PBMCs), obtained at new diagnosis, from a patient treated with antithyroid drugs. All receptors derive from a man younger than 40 with Graves disease.

This clonotype was counted ten times or more. V gene TRBV12-3 or TRBV12-4 combines with J gene TRBJ2-3; no definite D call. This CDR3 region has 13 residues. V was pared by 2 bases and J by 5 bases, with 8 bases between. The CDR3 region has the DNA TGTGCCAGCAGTTTAAAGAGAAGAGATACGCAGTATTTT. Translation gives CASSLKRRDTQYF.

This clonotype was picked up many times. The rearrangement links TRBV7-2 to TRBJ2-1; perhaps TRBD2 as D (6 bases). The CDR3 is made up of 14 amino acids. Per the germline V gene, CDR1 is SGHTA and CDR2 is FQGNSA. With 5 bases removed from V and 9 bases from J, the gap between germline ends came to 17 bases. This chain's CDR3 is CASSPTSGWGEQFF. In nucleotides, the CDR3 is TGTGCCAGCAGCCCGACTAGTGGGTGGGGTGAGCAGTTCTTC.

CDR3 in DNA: TGCGCCAGCAGCTTGACGACAGGGAGTCTCCTTTTCTATGGCTACACCTTC. As protein: CASSLTTGSLLFYGYTF. This chain connects TRBV5-1 to TRBJ1-2, with TRBD1 matching 7 bases. The CDR3 length is 17 residues. Trimming at V came to 1 base and at J to 4 bases, leaving 13 bases not matched to a gene. In germline, CDR1 is SGHRS, CDR2 YFSETQ. Complete variable domain (other parts from reference TRBV5-1 and TRBJ1-2): KAGVTQTPRYLIKTRGQQVTLSCSPISGHRSVSWYQQTPGQGLQFLFEYFSETQRNKGNFPGRFSGRQFSNSRSEMNVSTLELGDSALYLCASSLTTGSLLFYGYTFGSGTRLTVV.

There are many counts of this clonotype. The rearrangement uses TRBV4-1 and TRBJ1-5, with D possibly matching TRBD1 (5 bases). The CDR3 consists of 15 residues. V was shortened by 0 bases and J by 3 bases, with 9 bases between the two germline ends. Germline V CDR1 and CDR2: MGHRA, YSYEKL. This chain's CDR3 is CASSQEGQVNQPQHF. CDR3 sequence (DNA): TGCGCCAGCAGCCAAGAGGGGCAGGTCAATCAGCCCCAGCATTTT.

This clonotype occurred a few times. This is likely an artifact of a read error, given a far larger clone one base away. This chain joins TRBV2 and TRBJ2-7, with 8 bases identical to TRBD2. CDR3 length equals 15 residues. In germline, CDR1 is SNHLY, CDR2 FYNNEI. V was pared by 6 bases and J by 7 bases, with 14 bases of the junction left unmatched. CDR3 DNA sequence: TGTGCCAGCAGGGGTCGGGAGGGCCTTTTGACTGAGCAGTACTTC. It codes for CASRGREGLLTEQYF.

This clonotype was seen at least ten times. The chain uses TRBV7-9 and TRBJ2-2; TRBD2 matches 7 bases. Germline CDR1 SEHNR, CDR2 FQNEAQ (reference sequence). CDR3 length: 16 residues. V lost 3 bases and J lost 5; bases outside the gene matches: 9. CDR3 in DNA: TGTGCCAGCAGCTTCCCCTCACTAGCGACGACCGGGGAGCTGTTTTTT. It encodes CASSFPSLATTGELFF.

This clonotype occurred a few times. The chain is built from TRBV15 and TRBJ2-7; 13 nucleotides agree with TRBD2. J was trimmed by 3 bases and V by 2 bases; bases with no gene match: 7. Germline assignment: CDR1 LNHNV and CDR2 YYDKDF (reference sequence). The CDR3 runs 17 residues. Here the CDR3 DNA reads TGTGCCACCAGCAGACCCCTACTAGCGGGAGGGAACTACGAGCAGTACTTC. Protein: CATSRPLLAGGNYEQYF.

This chain connects TRBV10-3 to TRBJ2-3, with TRBD2 identical over 12 bases. The CDR3 totals 15 residues. V was pared by 6 bases and J by 3 bases, with 4 bases of the junction left unmatched. The V gene's germline CDR1 is ENHRY and CDR2 SYGVKD. The CDR3 bases are TGTGCCATCAGCGAAACTAGCGGGAGGACAGATACGCAGTATTTT. Translated, it gives CAISETSGRTDTQYF.

This clonotype has a count of ten or more. This chain uses TRBV12-3 or TRBV12-4 with TRBJ1-5; D is possibly TRBD1 (6 bases). V was shortened by 4 bases and J by 7 bases, with 8 bases between the two germline ends. The CDR3 has 12 amino acids. CDR3 region: CASSSGDQPQHF. In DNA, the CDR3 is TGTGCCAGCAGTTCAGGGGACCAGCCCCAGCATTTT.

On this clonotype: This may come from a read error, since a much larger clone is one base off. CDR3 in amino acids: CASSYPTGRSYEQHF. For the CDR3, the DNA is TGTGCCAGCAGCTACCCTACCGGGCGCTCCTACGAGCAGCACTTC. The chain employs TRBV7-8 and TRBJ2-7; no clear D. CDR1 and CDR2 from the germline V gene are SGHVS and FQNEAQ. The CDR3 is made up of 15 amino acids.

This clonotype has a handful of counts. This chain links TRBV12-3 or TRBV12-4 with TRBJ2-1, with D uncertain. V dropped 0 bases and J dropped 1 base, with 4 bases sitting between them. The CDR3 spans 14 residues. CDR3 protein: CASSLAFSYNEQFF. CDR3 bases: TGTGCCAGCAGTTTAGCGTTTTCCTACAATGAGCAGTTCTTC.

The J gene is TRBJ2-7, the V gene TRBV7-6; D unclear. The CDR3 spans 14 residues. The germline V gene encodes CDR1 SGHVS and CDR2 FNYEAQ. V shed 2 bases and J shed 0 bases, with 8 bases lying between them. The CDR3 sequence: CASSLLETSYEQYF. CDR3 sequence (DNA): TGTGCCAGCAGCTTACTGGAGACCTCCTACGAGCAGTACTTC.

In its sample, this clonotype was seen a few times. The CDR3 DNA reads TGCGCCAGCAGCTCTAGCTGGGACAGCAATAACTATGGCTACACCTTC. Protein product: CASSSSWDSNNYGYTF. The chain couples TRBV5-1 to TRBJ1-2; 7 bases map to TRBD1. Germline V lookup: CDR1 SGHRS, CDR2 YFSETQ. The V gene end was trimmed by 3 bases and the J gene end by 1 base; junction bases not matched to a gene: 9. CDR3 length: 16 residues.

This clonotype was counted a few times. Compared with germline, one end of the junction differs, possibly owing to a read error. This chain uses TRBV15 with TRBJ2-2; TRBD2 aligns across 12 bases. This CDR3 is 15 amino acids long. The V gene's germline CDR1 is LNHNV and CDR2 YYDKDF (reference sequence). The CDR3 DNA sequence: TGTGCCACCAGCAACGGACTAGCGGGAACCGGGGAGCTGCTTTTT. It specifies CATSNGLAGTGELLF.

This clonotype has a count of ten or more. Written as DNA, the CDR3 is TGCGCCAGCAGCTCAACAGGGGAAAATGAGCAGTTCTTC. Protein product: CASSSTGENEQFF. The J gene is TRBJ2-1, the V gene TRBV5-1; 7 bases agree with TRBD1. Per the germline V gene, CDR1 is SGHRS and CDR2 is YFSETQ. The CDR3 spans 13 residues. Trimming removed 3 bases from V and 7 bases from J; junction bases left unmatched: 4.

The CDR3 bases are TGCAGTGCTAGAGATCTTCGAACTAGCGGAGTTGGAGAGTACTTC. It translates to CSARDLRTSGVGEYF. The chain links TRBV20-1 to TRBJ2-7; TRBD2 matches 8 bases. V shed 0 bases and J 11 bases; nucleotides not matched to a gene: 15. The germline gives CDR1 DFQATT, CDR2 SNEGSKA (reference sequence). The CDR3 length is 15 residues.

This clonotype showed up many times. This chain joins TRBV6-2 or TRBV6-3 and TRBJ1-2, with 10 positions matching TRBD1. The germline CDR1 and CDR2 sequences are MNHEY and SVGEGT. The CDR3 is 14 residues long. V was pared by 5 bases and J by 9 bases, with 9 bases of the junction left unmatched. The CDR3 bases are TGTGCCAGCAGTACCCGGGACAGGGGTGTGAGCTACACCTTC. It codes for CASSTRDRGVSYTF.

The table lists this clonotype with many counts. This rearrangement joins TRBV5-1 to TRBJ2-5; tentatively, D is TRBD2 (6 bases). Deletions cut 2 bases from V and 4 bases from J, with 15 bases between. The CDR3 sequence is 15 residues long. Germline loops: CDR1 SGHRS, CDR2 YFSETQ. The CDR3, as DNA: TGCGCCAGCAGCTTAGGTGACCCCGGGGGAGAGACCCAGTACTTC. Protein product: CASSLGDPGGETQYF.

This clonotype has only one observation. With a much larger clone just one base away, this may be a read error. As DNA, the CDR3 is TGTGCCGGCATGGGGCTTTATCCTAACGAGCAGTTCTTC. As protein: CAGMGLYPNEQFF. The gene calls are TRBV6-2 or TRBV6-3 and TRBJ2-1; weak D call: TRBD1 (5 bases). The CDR3 has 13 residues. Trimming took 11 bases from V and 10 from J, leaving 21 bases between them. In germline, CDR1 is MNHEY, CDR2 SVGEGT.

V is TRBV29-1 and J is TRBJ2-7, with TRBD2 identical over 11 bases. The CDR3 length is 15 residues. Germline assignment: CDR1 SQVTM and CDR2 ANQGSEA. Trimming removed 3 bases from V and 4 bases from J; junction bases left unmatched: 8. CDR3 residues: CSVDTSGSGRYEQYF. The CDR3 bases are TGCAGCGTTGATACTAGCGGGAGTGGGCGGTACGAGCAGTACTTC.

The J gene is TRBJ2-7, the V gene TRBV4-2; 9 bases fit TRBD2. The CDR3 extends over 16 amino acids. Unmatched junction bases numbered 9, after V lost 2 bases and J lost 4 bases. The germline CDR1 and CDR2 sequences are LGHNA and YNFKEQ. This chain's CDR3 is CASSQNPSGDRYEQYF. CDR3 in DNA: TGTGCCAGCAGCCAAAACCCTAGCGGGGACCGATACGAGCAGTACTTC.

This clonotype was recorded a few times. The V and J genes are TRBV7-8 and TRBJ1-1; 12 bases line up with TRBD1. The germline V gene encodes CDR1 SGHVS and CDR2 FQNEAQ. The CDR3 length is 14 residues. With 4 bases clipped from V and 6 bases from J, the junction kept 3 bases outside the gene matches. CDR3 loop: CASSWDRGQAEAFF. CDR3 nucleotide sequence: TGTGCCAGCAGCTGGGACAGGGGGCAGGCTGAAGCTTTCTTT.

The chain uses TRBV4-1 and TRBJ1-2, with D unresolved. In germline, CDR1 is MGHRA, CDR2 YSYEKL. This CDR3 comprises 17 residues. Trimming left V 2 bases short and J 3 bases short, with 19 bases between. CDR3 region: CASSQLPPGIGDYGYTF. CDR3 DNA: TGCGCCAGCAGCCAACTACCCCCCGGGATCGGGGACTATGGCTACACCTTC.

This clonotype was observed many times. The chain is built from TRBV7-2 and TRBJ2-1; D is ambiguous. V lost 2 bases to trimming and J lost 0 bases, with 8 bases between them. The CDR3 has 15 residues. Germline V lookup: CDR1 SGHTA, CDR2 FQGNSA. CDR3 protein: CASSLRSSSYNEQFF. CDR3 DNA: TGTGCCAGCAGCTTAAGGTCCAGCTCCTACAATGAGCAGTTCTTC. The whole variable domain, filled in from reference TRBV7-2 and TRBJ2-1, reads GAGVSQSPSNKVTEKGKDVELRCDPISGHTALYWYRQSLGQGLEFLIYFQGNSAPDKSGLPSDRFSAERTGGSVSTLTIQRTQQEDSAVYLCASSLRSSSYNEQFFGPGTRLTVL.

This clonotype has ten or more counts. V is TRBV19 and J is TRBJ1-2, with no clear D. Trimming pared 3 bases from V and 8 bases from J, leaving 10 bases between. The CDR3 extends over 12 amino acids. Per the germline V gene, CDR1 is LNHDA and CDR2 is SQIVND (reference sequence). The CDR3 DNA follows: TGTGCCAGTAGTATCCAGGCCCTAGGCTACACCTTC. Its translation: CASSIQALGYTF. The whole variable domain, remainder taken from reference TRBV19 and TRBJ1-2, is DGGITQSPKYLFRKEGQNVTLSCEQNLNHDAMYWYRQDPGQGLRLIYYSQIVNDFQKGDIAEGYSVSREKKESFPLTVTSAQKNPTAFYLCASSIQALGYTFGSGTRLTVV.

This clonotype was observed at least ten times. The chain combines TRBV7-9 with TRBJ2-5, with a possible D match to TRBD2 (6 bases). Trimming pared 8 bases from V and 2 bases from J, leaving 9 bases between. The CDR3 is made up of 12 amino acids. Germline CDR1 reads SEHNR; CDR2 reads FQNEAQ (reference sequence). The CDR3 bases are TGTGCCAGCCGGGACTTACAAGAGACCCAGTACTTC. Protein sequence: CASRDLQETQYF.

The rearrangement joins TRBV29-1 to TRBJ2-1; 11 bases line up with TRBD2. The CDR3 length is 13 residues. The trim removed 5 bases at V and 11 bases at J, leaving 8 bases unmatched. CDR1 SQVTM and CDR2 ANQGSEA come from the germline V gene. The CDR3, as DNA: TGCAGCGTTACCCTTCTGACTAGCGGGAAGCAGTTCTTC. It specifies CSVTLLTSGKQFF.